This is a list of T cell receptor beta chains from one sample in a study of blood T cell repertoires in COVID-19. Assay used: immunoSEQ multiplex PCR; TCRdb lists only in-frame clones, some missing. Seen here are 95,000 to 100,000 clones, roughly 80% observed once, and the top ten hold nearly 25%. The sample was peripheral blood. The origin of the receptors is a human donor in a cohort sampled during active COVID-19. CDR3s include the opening cysteine and the closing phenylalanine or tryptophan. Each record gives: J gene, V gene, CDR3 length, CDR3 protein.

>TRBJ2-2|TRBV7-9|13
CASSTTGTSELFF
>TRBJ2-7|TRBV15|15
CATSTGGQPLVEQYF
>TRBJ2-3|TRBV7-9|16
CASSLPLAGGADTQYF
>TRBJ2-7|TRBV21-1|16
CASSWDCQHPYYEQYF
>TRBJ1-4|TRBV11-2|16
CASRAAGTSTNEKLFF
>TRBJ1-5|TRBV19|14
CASSSGQGAEPQHF
>TRBJ2-6|TRBV5-1|20
CASSLASQERLISGANVLTF
>TRBJ2-1|TRBV11-3|14
CASSLAGGYNEQFF
>TRBJ1-3|TRBV28|14
CASRSQGRENTIYF
>TRBJ2-7|TRBV28|15
CASQEPQGVPYEQYF
>TRBJ1-5|TRBV5-6|15
CASSQMDRVNQPQHF
>TRBJ2-7|TRBV5-1|15
CASSLTGQGLYEQYF
>TRBJ2-3|TRBV7-2|14
CASSSGQNPDTQYF
>TRBJ1-1|TRBV7-8|16
CASSPRPTGIQAEAFF
>TRBJ1-1|TRBV11-2|13
CASSLSSNTEAFF
>TRBJ1-6|TRBV5-1|16
CASSLAGQGMGSPLHF
>TRBJ2-1|TRBV5-1|17
CASSLASSGGSYNEQFF
>TRBJ1-2|TRBV28|16
CASSTQFRGLGYGYTF
>TRBJ2-6|TRBV24-1|17
CATSGRQGGSGANVLTF
>TRBJ1-5|TRBV6-2/TRBV6-3|15
CASSYGPGGYQPQHF
>TRBJ2-4|TRBV12-3/TRBV12-4|13
CASSLLQGNIQYF
>TRBJ2-5|TRBV7-9|14
CASSMRTGQETQYF
>TRBJ2-7|TRBV19|18
CASSTVPQLAGASYEQYF
>TRBJ2-5|TRBV6-4|13
CASSDRPGETQYF
>TRBJ2-2|TRBV19|19
CASSTGLAGGPRNTGELFF
>TRBJ2-7|TRBV7-8|17
CASSPTVGREISYEQYF
>TRBJ2-1|TRBV6-2/TRBV6-3|18
CASSTSGLAGASYNEQFF
>TRBJ1-2|TRBV18|19
CASSLNRLGTGSRTYGYTF
>TRBJ2-3|TRBV5-1|15
CASSLGGGPTDTQYF
>TRBJ1-1|TRBV7-2|14
CASSEALRGTEAFF
>TRBJ2-7|TRBV6-2/TRBV6-3|14
CASSYQGGPYEQYF
>TRBJ1-1|TRBV2|13
CASSETQGARAFF
>TRBJ2-6|TRBV11-2|16
CASSPLSGAGANVLTF
>TRBJ1-2|TRBV12-3/TRBV12-4|12
CASSGGGYGYTF
>TRBJ2-5|TRBV18|15
CASSPRTGGLETQYF
>TRBJ2-1|TRBV24-1|14
CATSPARGTNEQFF
>TRBJ1-1|TRBV4-3|17
CASSQERGGVGNTEAFF
>TRBJ2-1|TRBV6-5|11
CASSLVNEQFF
>TRBJ1-2|TRBV19|13
CASRKQQGSGYTF
>TRBJ2-1|TRBV6-2/TRBV6-3|16
CASSPKDYLLHNEQFF